This T cell receptor (beta chain) is from a study of blood T cells in healthy people across ages. From germline, CDR1 is MNHEY and CDR2 SMNVEV (reference sequence). This CDR3 contains 13 residues. With 6 bases removed from V and 3 bases from J, the gap between germline ends came to 11 bases. This clonotype was detected once. Together with a sample-barcoded 5' primer, a J-beta primer mix was included in a second PCR lasting about 6 to 11 cycles. TCRdb reprocessed the 5' RACE reads with MiXCR, giving one entry per CDR3 protein. The table lists around 800,000 distinct CDR3 sequences, approximately 65% of them singletons.

This sequence originates from a man aged 25 to 40 in good health. The sample comprised blood. This chain connects TRBV27 to TRBJ1-1; D unresolved. CDR3 amino acids: CASRSPGYTEAFF. The CDR3 bases are TGTGCCAGCAGGAGCCCCGGGTACACTGAAGCTTTCTTT.